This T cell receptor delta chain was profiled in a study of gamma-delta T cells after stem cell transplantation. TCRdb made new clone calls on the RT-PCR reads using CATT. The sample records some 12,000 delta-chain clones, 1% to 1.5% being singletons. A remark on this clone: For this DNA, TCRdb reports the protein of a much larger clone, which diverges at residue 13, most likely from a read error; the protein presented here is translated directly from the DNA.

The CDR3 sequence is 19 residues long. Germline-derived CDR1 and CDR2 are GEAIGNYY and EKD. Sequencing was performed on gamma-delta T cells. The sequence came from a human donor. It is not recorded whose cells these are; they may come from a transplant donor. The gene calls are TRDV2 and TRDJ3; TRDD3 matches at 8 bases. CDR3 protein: CACDTLLGASSWGTRQMFF. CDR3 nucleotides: TGTGCCTGTGACACCCTACTGGGGGCCAGCTCCTGGGGCACCCGACAGATGTTTTTC.